A single sample is the source of the 29 T cell receptor beta chains below, sequenced in a study of control samples from healthy donors and cancer patients. Assay used: immunoSEQ multiplex PCR; TCRdb lists only in-frame clones, some missing. The profile covers 100,000 to 130,000 clones, with approximately 80% appearing a single time and 6.5% taken by the ten largest. Specimen: blood. Receptor source: a man aged 18 to 30 in good health.

This clone was detected a few times. This CDR3 is CASSRRQGSNEKLFF. The CDR3 bases are TGTGCCAGCAGCCGCCGACAGGGGAGTAATGAAAAACTGTTTTTT. The chain joins TRBV9 to TRBJ1-4; 8 positions match TRBD1. The V gene end was trimmed by 4 bases and the J gene end by 4 bases; junction bases not matched to a gene: 6. Germline V gives CDR1 SGDLS, CDR2 YYNGEE. The length of the CDR3 is 15 residues.

The genes are TRBV2 and TRBJ1-4; D uncertain. This CDR3 spans 18 amino acids. The germline gives CDR1 SNHLY, CDR2 FYNNEI. Trimming left V 0 bases short and J 0 bases short, with 14 bases between. Here the CDR3 reads CASSEARITVPTNEKLFF. For the CDR3, the DNA is TGTGCCAGCAGTGAAGCGAGAATTACAGTTCCAACTAATGAAAAACTGTTTTTT.

This rearrangement joins TRBV9 to TRBJ1-3, with D maybe TRBD1 (5 bases). V was shortened by 0 bases and J by 2 bases, with 12 bases between the two germline ends. Germline V gene sequence: CDR1 SGDLS, CDR2 YYNGEE. This CDR3 spans 16 amino acids. This CDR3 is CASSVDRGGPGNTIYF. The DNA for the CDR3 is TGTGCCAGCAGCGTAGATAGGGGAGGCCCTGGAAACACCATATATTTT.

The chain employs TRBV27 and TRBJ1-6; 9 nucleotides match TRBD1. Germline V gene lookup returns CDR1 MNHEY and CDR2 SMNVEV (reference sequence). V lost 0 bases to trimming and J lost 8 bases; unmatched junction nucleotides: 5. The CDR3 covers 16 residues. The chain's CDR3 is CASSLSGGTGYSPLHF. CDR3 in DNA: TGTGCCAGCAGTTTATCGGGGGGGACAGGGTATTCACCCCTCCACTTT.

The chain employs TRBV25-1 and TRBJ1-2; the D is unclear. V was pared by 2 bases and J by 6 bases, with 13 bases between. From germline, CDR1 is MGHDK and CDR2 SYGVNS. This CDR3 is built from 14 residues. The CDR3 DNA reads TGTGCCAGCAGTGAAAACTCCCTGGTGGATGGCTACACCTTC. This sequence encodes CASSENSLVDGYTF.

The genes are TRBV28 and TRBJ1-2; the D gene is possibly TRBD1 (6 bases). This CDR3 has 16 amino acids. The V gene's germline CDR1 is MDHEN and CDR2 SYDVKM. V lost 5 bases to trimming and J lost 5 bases, with 21 bases between them. CDR3 loop: CASSTYREGRAYGYTF. DNA for the CDR3: TGTGCCAGCAGTACTTACAGGGAAGGAAGGGCTTATGGCTACACCTTC.

The chain joins TRBV7-6 to TRBJ1-2, with 7 bases fitting TRBD1. CDR1 is SGHVS, CDR2 FNYEAQ, per germline. The length of the CDR3 is 17 residues. Trimming took 0 bases from V and 2 from J; bases not matched to a gene: 9. The CDR3 coding sequence is TGTGCCAGCAGCTTAGCGCCGTACGGGACAGTCAACTATGGCTACACCTTC. It codes for CASSLAPYGTVNYGYTF.

The chain couples TRBV10-3 to TRBJ2-7, with D possibly being TRBD1 (6 bases). V was shortened by 3 bases and J by 2 bases, with 11 bases between the two germline ends. The CDR3 consists of 14 residues. Germline V gene sequence: CDR1 ENHRY, CDR2 SYGVKD. Here the CDR3 DNA reads TGTGCCATCAGTGACTCTGGGGGCACCTACGAGCAGTACTTC. Amino acid sequence: CAISDSGGTYEQYF.

V and J are TRBV28 and TRBJ1-5, with D perhaps TRBD1 (5 bases). Germline V lookup: CDR1 MDHEN, CDR2 SYDVKM. The CDR3 has 15 residues. V lost 4 bases, J lost 0 bases, and 10 bases lay in between. For the CDR3, the DNA is TGTGCCAGCAGTTCCTTCGACAGTAGCAATCAGCCCCAGCATTTT. Residues: CASSSFDSSNQPQHF. Full variable domain (outside the CDR3, taken from reference TRBV28 and TRBJ1-5): DVKVTQSSRYLVKRTGEKVFLECVQDMDHENMFWYRQDPGLGLRLIYFSYDVKMKEKGDIPEGYSVSREKKERFSLILESASTNQTSMYLCASSSFDSSNQPQHFGDGTRLSIL.

V is TRBV4-2 and J is TRBJ1-2; 10 positions match TRBD1. The CDR3 runs to 16 residues. The V segment lost 6 bases and the J segment 2 bases; nucleotides outside the gene matches: 9. Germline V CDR1 and CDR2: LGHNA, YNFKEQ. The CDR3 sequence: CASSRVPGQGNYGYTF. DNA for the CDR3: TGTGCCAGCAGTAGAGTACCGGGACAGGGGAACTATGGCTACACCTTC.

V gene TRBV24-1 combines with J gene TRBJ1-2; unclear D gene. Trimming took 4 bases from V and 6 from J, leaving 14 bases between them. The CDR3 is made up of 14 amino acids. Germline V gives CDR1 KGHDR, CDR2 SFDVKD. The CDR3 loop reads CATSDPPRGHGYTF. The CDR3, as DNA: TGTGCCACCAGTGACCCCCCGCGGGGTCATGGCTACACCTTC.

The rearrangement uses TRBV9 and TRBJ1-4; perhaps TRBD1 as D (6 bases). V was clipped by 2 bases and J by 8 bases, with 16 bases between them. In germline, CDR1 is SGDLS, CDR2 YYNGEE. The CDR3 runs 15 residues. The CDR3 loop reads CASSVSGTSREKLFF. The CDR3 region has the DNA TGTGCCAGCAGCGTTTCCGGGACATCGAGAGAAAAACTGTTTTTT.

The count of this clone is one. The rearrangement joins TRBV2 to TRBJ2-3; TRBD2 aligns across 16 bases. In germline, CDR1 is SNHLY, CDR2 FYNNEI. The CDR3 consists of 17 residues. The V segment lost 7 bases and the J segment 6 bases; nucleotides outside the gene matches: 10. Written as DNA, the CDR3 is TGTGCCAGCAACCCAAAGGGACTAGCGGGGGGGCGCGATACGCAGTATTTT. Translation: CASNPKGLAGGRDTQYF.

V gene TRBV2 combines with J gene TRBJ1-2; D is possibly TRBD1 (5 bases). The germline V gene has CDR1 SNHLY and CDR2 FYNNEI. The CDR3 has 12 residues. V was cut by 4 bases and J by 9 bases, with 12 bases left in between. CDR3 DNA: TGTGCCAGCAGTGGGCAGGGACTTCGCTACACCTTC. Protein product: CASSGQGLRYTF.

The rearrangement links TRBV30 to TRBJ1-1; possible D gene TRBD1, 6 bases. Per germline, CDR1 GTSNPN and CDR2 SVGIG (reference sequence). The CDR3 extends over 13 amino acids. V lost 4 bases and J lost 4, with 13 bases in between. The CDR3 spells CAWTRDTLTEAFF. The CDR3 nucleotides are TGTGCCTGGACTAGGGACACTCTCACTGAAGCTTTCTTT.

This chain uses TRBV25-1 with TRBJ1-4; D is perhaps TRBD1 (5 bases). Trimming removed 4 bases at V and 2 bases at J, with 11 bases between. Germline CDR1 MGHDK, CDR2 SYGVNS. There are 15 residues in the CDR3. Here the CDR3 reads CASSVRDSTNEKLFF. CDR3 bases: TGTGCCAGCAGTGTCAGGGACTCGACTAATGAAAAACTGTTTTTT.

The J gene is TRBJ1-2, the V gene TRBV19; D is perhaps TRBD1 (5 bases). Germline lookup yields CDR1 LNHDA and CDR2 SQIVND (reference sequence). Trimming removed 2 bases at V and 4 bases at J, with 11 bases between. There are 14 residues in the CDR3. CDR3 residues: CASSIKWGPYGYTF. The CDR3 DNA is TGTGCCAGTAGTATAAAATGGGGACCCTATGGCTACACCTTC.

This chain joins TRBV14 and TRBJ1-1, with D perhaps TRBD1 (6 bases). The CDR3 is 15 residues long. Germline V gene lookup returns CDR1 SGHDN and CDR2 FVKESK. With 0 bases removed from V and 4 bases from J, the gap between germline ends came to 12 bases. In nucleotides, the CDR3 is TGTGCCAGCAGCCAAGAGGGGGGGGCCCTCACTGAAGCTTTCTTT. Protein: CASSQEGGALTEAFF.

The genes are TRBV27 and TRBJ2-6, with D perhaps given as TRBD1 or TRBD2 (5 bases each). The ends were cut back, 3 bases at V and 2 bases at J, with 17 bases in the middle. The CDR3 spans 18 residues. From germline, CDR1 is MNHEY and CDR2 SMNVEV (reference sequence). The CDR3 DNA reads as TGTGCCAGCAGTTTTATTGGGGCGGGTTTCGCTGGGGCCAACGTCCTGACTTTC. Translated: CASSFIGAGFAGANVLTF.

This chain uses TRBV11-2 with TRBJ1-2, with D maybe TRBD1 (5 bases). CDR3 size: 15 residues. V lost 0 bases, J lost 2 bases, and 10 bases lay in between. The V gene's germline CDR1 is SGHAT and CDR2 FQNNGV. CDR3 in DNA: TGTGCCAGCAGCTTAGAATTTGCAGGGAACTATGGCTACACCTTC. This codes for CASSLEFAGNYGYTF.

This clone has more than one count but fewer than ten. The chain has TRBV18 and TRBJ2-3; maybe TRBD2 (6 bases). This CDR3 region has 18 residues. The germline V gene has CDR1 KGHSH and CDR2 LQKENI. V was shortened by 2 bases and J by 5 bases, with 23 bases between the two germline ends. The CDR3: CASSPGSTGRGSGDTQYF. CDR3 coding DNA: TGTGCCAGCTCACCAGGATCGACTGGCCGAGGTAGCGGAGATACGCAGTATTTT.

The V call is TRBV5-4, the J call TRBJ1-1; D not certain. This CDR3 spans 14 amino acids. Between the trimmed V and J ends, which lost 4 bases and 1 base, there was a span of 11 bases. The germline gives CDR1 SGHNT, CDR2 YYREEE (reference sequence). The CDR3 nucleotides are TGTGCCAGCAGCCACTTTACAGAGAACACTGAAGCTTTCTTT. It yields the protein CASSHFTENTEAFF.

V gene TRBV3-1 (or the pseudogene TRBV3-2) combines with J gene TRBJ2-5; TRBD1 agrees at 8 bases. The V and J ends lost 4 bases and 2 bases, in that order; junction bases with no gene match: 12. Germline V gene data show CDR1 as LGHDT and CDR2 as YNNKEL (reference sequence). CDR3 length: 17 amino acids. The CDR3, as DNA: TGTGCCAGCAGCCTAGAGGGTCCGACAGGGGCTCAAGAGACCCAGTACTTC. Protein product: CASSLEGPTGAQETQYF.

The rearrangement uses TRBV19 and TRBJ1-1; 7 bases line up with TRBD1. Trimming cost V 1 base and J 1 base; bases outside gene matches: 3. CDR1 is LNHDA, CDR2 SQIVND, per germline (reference sequence). The CDR3 length is 15 residues. The CDR3 DNA reads TGTGCCAGTAGTATAGTGGACAGGCAGAACACTGAAGCTTTCTTT. The encoded protein is CASSIVDRQNTEAFF. The full variable domain, rest sourced from reference TRBV19 and TRBJ1-1, is DGGITQSPKYLFRKEGQNVTLSCEQNLNHDAMYWYRQDPGQGLRLIYYSQIVNDFQKGDIAEGYSVSREKKESFPLTVTSAQKNPTAFYLCASSIVDRQNTEAFFGQGTRLTVV.

The chain carries TRBV30 and TRBJ1-3; D is unresolved. The germline V gene encodes CDR1 GTSNPN and CDR2 SVGIG (reference sequence). Trimming removed 4 bases at V and 0 bases at J, with 13 bases between. The length of the CDR3 is 15 residues. The CDR3 sequence: CAWTRVRRSGNTIYF. In nucleotides, the CDR3 is TGTGCCTGGACACGCGTACGACGCTCTGGAAACACCATATATTTT. The full variable domain, its missing parts supplied by reference TRBV30 and TRBJ1-3, is SQTIHQWPATLVQPVGSPLSLECTVEGTSNPNLYWYRQAAGRGLQLLFYSVGIGQISSEVPQNLSASRPQDRQFILSSKKLLLSDSGFYLCAWTRVRRSGNTIYFGEGSWLTVV.

The V gene is TRBV7-8, the J gene TRBJ2-7; D not certain. CDR3 length equals 15 residues. Germline V CDR1 and CDR2: SGHVS, FQNEAQ. With 7 bases removed from V and 0 bases from J, the gap between germline ends came to 16 bases. The CDR3 region is CASTFTVGFSYEQYF. In nucleotides, the CDR3 is TGTGCCAGCACCTTTACTGTCGGGTTCTCCTACGAGCAGTACTTC.

V is TRBV21-1 and J is TRBJ2-7. TRBV21-1 is tagged as a pseudogene. The CDR3 runs 12 residues. CDR3 sequence reads: CASSKVTYEQYV. The DNA of the CDR3 is TGTGCCAGCAGCAAAGTGACCTACGAGCAGTACGTC.

The sample holds one count of this clone. The rearrangement uses TRBV9 and TRBJ2-1; TRBD1 or TRBD2 may be the D gene (5 bases each). V lost 4 bases to trimming and J lost 2 bases, with 10 bases between them. Per germline, CDR1 SGDLS and CDR2 YYNGEE. The length of the CDR3 is 14 residues. CDR3 sequence (DNA): TGTGCCAGCAGCAACCGAGGGGCCTACAATGAGCAGTTCTTC. Translation gives CASSNRGAYNEQFF.

This clone was recorded once. The DNA of the CDR3 is TGTGCCAGTACGAGTAGCGGGGGCTACACCGGGGAGCTGTTTTTT. It translates to CASTSSGGYTGELFF. The V gene is TRBV19, the J gene TRBJ2-2, with 9 bases aligning to TRBD2. The CDR3 is 15 residues long. Germline-derived CDR1 and CDR2 are LNHDA and SQIVND (reference sequence). The V segment lost 7 bases and the J segment 3 bases; nucleotides outside the gene matches: 6.